This record concerns one T cell receptor beta chain sequence. Its recognized antigen is unknown. No clone much larger than this one lies a single base away; base qualities are absent. Unstimulated Tregs (CD4+CD25+CD127-), CD4+ non-Tregs (CD4+CD25-), CD4 and CD8 cells were FACS-sorted from thawed PBMCs. Blood from healthy controls was obtained either from healthy volunteers or as purchased buffy coats. Healthy control blood was processed to PBMCs with a Ficoll density gradient and then cryopreserved, whereas patient PBMCs were collected both before and after transplant. Relative to germline, V is missing 5 bases and J is missing 2 bases, with 8 bases of the junction outside any gene match. CDR1 and CDR2 were assigned from the germline V gene as SNHLY and FYNNEI. CDR3 length: 15 amino acids, cysteine to phenylalanine. Only the CDR3 part of the read is kept: 45 bases, read in frame from the first base.

Genomic DNA was extracted from sorted cells with the QIAGEN DNeasy Blood and Tissue Kit for TCRbeta CDR3 sequencing. Through immunoSEQ, high-throughput TCRbeta CDR3 sequencing was done commercially, including PCR amplification with internal controls and bias correction. As for the original processing: A unique productive TCRbeta sequence was defined by the CDR3 nucleotide sequence when primers matched, and otherwise by the CDR3 amino acid sequence together with the Vbeta and Jbeta genes. To correct sorting error, sequences shared between sorted populations at a frequency ratio of 2:1 or less were removed; the rest were assigned to the higher population. Sequences were defined as donor-reactive when expanded at least 5-fold in CFSE-low cells versus unstimulated cells and present at a frequency of at least 0.01% in CFSE-low cells. Jensen-Shannon divergence calculated on the top 100 TCRbeta sequences ranked by frequency was used to measure repertoire divergence. For samples with multiple sequencing runs, sorting error was corrected separately for each run before the runs were pooled. TCRdb carries this immuneACCESS record with in-frame sequences only. Its versions omit some clonotypes, under half of them owing to an unresolved V gene in the studies checked, with the rest unexplained. V and J calls and clone size are as listed in that table; D and trimming were resolved from the DNA. The sample records about 240,000 clones, about 86% of which are singletons. The top ten clonotypes cover 0.55% to 0.65% of the sample.

This sample was included in a study of Tregs in tolerant kidney transplant recipients (dated by TCRdb to the late 2010s). Study-level background: The study applied TCRbeta sequencing to find donor-specific regulatory T cells before combined kidney and bone marrow transplantation and then followed those same cells after transplant. TCRbeta repertoire sequencing was used in a few healthy controls to compare several ways of expanding Tregs specific for an allogeneic donor. Paper-wide results and their limitations: The most biologically relevant and donor-specific TCRbeta repertoire appeared to be identified by expanding Tregs with activated donor B cells. Although technical replication error seemed to be minimal, the question of biological reproducibility was not addressed directly. Because the study included only a small number of patients, the results must be confirmed in larger populations and under other immunosuppression protocols.

Sequencing was done on a sample of CD4+ T cells from blood. The rearranged segments are TRBV2 and TRBJ2-7, and 8 junctional nucleotides match TRBD1. The sequence came from a human donor in good health. CDR3 sequence: CASSSYRGTAYEQYF. The DNA sequence follows: TGTGCCAGCAGTTCATACAGGGGGACCGCCTACGAGCAGTACTTC.